This entry features one T cell receptor beta chain sequence. Its antigen remains unknown. The data derive from a study of OX40 agonist ivuxolimab in advanced cancers. Study-level background: Partial responses were seen in three patients, one with hepatocellular carcinoma and two with cutaneous melanoma. Findings and caveats of the study: In general, CD8+ T cells held more expanded clones than CD4+ did, on average.

Assay used: immunoSEQ multiplex PCR; TCRdb lists only in-frame clones, some missing. The data hold around 100,000 clones, with around 93% observed a single time. Germline V gene sequence: CDR1 SGHTA, CDR2 FQGNSA. The CDR3 is made up of 17 amino acids. Trimming removed 3 bases from V and 3 bases from J, with 20 bases in between. Patients were ruled out by autoimmune disease history or systemic immunosuppression. This TCR came from an adult with an advanced solid tumor such as melanoma, head and neck, liver or kidney cancer. The chain is built from TRBV7-2 and TRBJ1-1, with TRBD1 as a possible D gene (5 bases). Sample: CD4+ or CD8+ T cells sorted from blood, taken in a trial of the OX40 agonist ivuxolimab. The CDR3 nucleotides are TGTGCCAGCAGCTTCACTATAAGACCCGGGGCCCACACTGAAGCTTTCTTT. Amino acids: CASSFTIRPGAHTEAFF.